This T cell receptor (beta chain) was identified in a study of cytomegalovirus exposure and HLA in healthy donors. Study results and caveats: A missense variant in DCLRE1C was later tied to TCR beta V- and J-gene trimming. Reportedly, TCR beta sequences accurately predicted HLA-A and HLA-B alleles in most subjects. As immune exposure information, only CMV serostatus was available.

The PCR was carried out with 60 Vbeta primers and 13 Jbeta primers. Only in-frame clones appear in the TCRdb table, and some are missing; sequencing was by immunoSEQ multiplex PCR. Found here are around 130,000 clones, 75% to 85% of them singletons; the top ten hold 2.5% to 3%. This clone came up once. Its cognate antigen is unknown. This sample also contains other DNA sequences that code for the same CDR3. The CDR3 spans 12 residues. The V gene's germline CDR1 is MNHNS and CDR2 SASEGT. Between the trimmed V and J ends, which lost 7 bases and 5 bases, there was a span of 8 bases. This chain joins TRBV6-1 and TRBJ2-2, with no clear D. This TCR came from a woman in her late teens or twenties in good health and CMV-seropositive. The sequencing input was PBMCs. DNA of the CDR3: TGTGCCAGCACCCTCCGGACCGGGGAGCTGTTTTTT. Translated, it gives CASTLRTGELFF.